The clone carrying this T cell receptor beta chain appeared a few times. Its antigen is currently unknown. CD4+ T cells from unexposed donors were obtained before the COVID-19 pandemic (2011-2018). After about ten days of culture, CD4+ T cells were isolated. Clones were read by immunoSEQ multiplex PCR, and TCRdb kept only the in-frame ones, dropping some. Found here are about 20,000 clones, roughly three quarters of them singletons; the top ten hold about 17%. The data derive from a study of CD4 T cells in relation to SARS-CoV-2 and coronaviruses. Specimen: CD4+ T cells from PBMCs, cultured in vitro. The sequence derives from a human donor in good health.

The CDR3 DNA follows: TGTGCCAGCAGCCCCCGACAGGGTCTCTCCTACGAGCAGTACTTC. This gives the protein CASSPRQGLSYEQYF. V gene TRBV7-7 combines with J gene TRBJ2-7; TRBD1 aligns across 7 bases. Germline V gene sequence: CDR1 SSHAT, CDR2 FNYEAQ (reference sequence). V trimming: 5 bases; J trimming: 0 bases; junction bases outside the gene matches: 7. This CDR3 spans 15 amino acids.